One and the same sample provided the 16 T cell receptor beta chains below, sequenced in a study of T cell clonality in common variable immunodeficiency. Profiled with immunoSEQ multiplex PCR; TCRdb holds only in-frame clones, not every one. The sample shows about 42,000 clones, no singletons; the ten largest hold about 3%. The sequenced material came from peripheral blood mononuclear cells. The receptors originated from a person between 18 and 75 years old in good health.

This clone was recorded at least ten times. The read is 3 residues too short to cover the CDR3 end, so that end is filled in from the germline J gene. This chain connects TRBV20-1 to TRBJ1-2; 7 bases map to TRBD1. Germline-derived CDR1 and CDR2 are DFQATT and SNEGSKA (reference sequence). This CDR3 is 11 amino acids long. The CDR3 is CSATTGPGYTF. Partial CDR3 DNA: TGCAGTGCTACGACAGGGCCGGGC.

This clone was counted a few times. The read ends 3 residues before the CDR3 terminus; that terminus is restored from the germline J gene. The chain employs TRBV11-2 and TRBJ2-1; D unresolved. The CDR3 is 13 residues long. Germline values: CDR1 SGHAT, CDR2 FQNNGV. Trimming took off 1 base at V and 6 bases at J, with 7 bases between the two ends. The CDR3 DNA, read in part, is TGTGCCAGCAGCTTAGGCCAGTCCAATGAG. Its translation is CASSLGQSNE. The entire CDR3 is CASSLGQSNEQFF.

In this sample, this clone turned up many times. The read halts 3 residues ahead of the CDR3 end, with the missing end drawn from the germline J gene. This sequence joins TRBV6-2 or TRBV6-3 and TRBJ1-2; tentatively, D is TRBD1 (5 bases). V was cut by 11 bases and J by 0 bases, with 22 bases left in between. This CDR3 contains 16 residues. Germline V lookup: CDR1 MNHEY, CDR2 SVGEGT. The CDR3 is CAGSPPSAGPNYGYTF. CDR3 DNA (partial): TGTGCCGGCTCCCCACCATCGGCAGGGCCTAACTATGGC.

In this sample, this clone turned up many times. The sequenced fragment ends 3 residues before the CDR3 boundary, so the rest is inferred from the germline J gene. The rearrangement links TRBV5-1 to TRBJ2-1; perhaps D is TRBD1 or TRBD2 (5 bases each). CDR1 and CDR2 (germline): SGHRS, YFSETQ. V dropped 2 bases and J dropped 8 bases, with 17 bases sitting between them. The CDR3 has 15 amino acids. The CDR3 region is CASSFQGPGYDEQFF. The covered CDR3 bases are TGCGCCAGCAGCTTTCAGGGCCCGGGATACGATGAG.

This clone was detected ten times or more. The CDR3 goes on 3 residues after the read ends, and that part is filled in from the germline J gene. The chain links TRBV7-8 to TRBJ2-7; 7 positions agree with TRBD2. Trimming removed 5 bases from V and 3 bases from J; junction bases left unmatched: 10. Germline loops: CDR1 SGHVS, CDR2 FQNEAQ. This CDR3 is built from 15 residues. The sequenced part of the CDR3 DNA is TGTGCCAGCAGCCCCCCCGGGGACTACTTCTACGAG. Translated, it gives CASSPPGDYFYE. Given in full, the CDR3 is CASSPPGDYFYEQYF.

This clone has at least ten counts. The CDR3 region is CATSRNREFAEAFF. The part of the CDR3 DNA that was read is TGTGCCACCAGCAGGAACAGGGAGTTCGCTGAA. The V gene is TRBV15, the J gene TRBJ1-1; tentatively, D is TRBD1 (6 bases). Read data end 3 residues before the CDR3 end; the end is taken from the germline J gene. This CDR3 is built from 14 residues. Trimming removed 3 bases at V and 6 bases at J, with 14 bases between. Germline V gene lookup returns CDR1 LNHNV and CDR2 YYDKDF (reference sequence).

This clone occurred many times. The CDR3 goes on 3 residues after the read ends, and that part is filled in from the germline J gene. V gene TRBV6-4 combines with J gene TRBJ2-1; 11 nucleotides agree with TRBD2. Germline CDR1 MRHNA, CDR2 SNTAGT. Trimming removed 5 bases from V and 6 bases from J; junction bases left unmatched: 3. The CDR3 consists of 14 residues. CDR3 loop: CASSIAGGFNEQFF. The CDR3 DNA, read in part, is TGTGCCAGCAGTATAGCGGGGGGGTTCAATGAG.

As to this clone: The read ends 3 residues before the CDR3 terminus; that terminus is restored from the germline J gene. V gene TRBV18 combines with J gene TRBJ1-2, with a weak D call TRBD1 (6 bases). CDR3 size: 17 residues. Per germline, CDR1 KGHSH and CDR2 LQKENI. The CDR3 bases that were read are TGTGCCAGCTCACCAGGGGGAGGACAGAGCTCCTACAATGAC. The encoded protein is CASSPGGGQSSYND. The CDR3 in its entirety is CASSPGGGQSSYNDYTF.

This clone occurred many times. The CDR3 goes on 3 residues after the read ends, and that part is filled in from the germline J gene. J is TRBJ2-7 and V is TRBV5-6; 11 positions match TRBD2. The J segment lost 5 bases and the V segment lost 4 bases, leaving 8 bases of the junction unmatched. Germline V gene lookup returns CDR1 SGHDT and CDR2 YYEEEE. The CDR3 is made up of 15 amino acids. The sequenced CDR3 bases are TGTGCCAGCAGCGAGGGACTAGCGGACGAGAACGAG. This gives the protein CASSEGLADENE. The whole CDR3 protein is CASSEGLADENEQYF.

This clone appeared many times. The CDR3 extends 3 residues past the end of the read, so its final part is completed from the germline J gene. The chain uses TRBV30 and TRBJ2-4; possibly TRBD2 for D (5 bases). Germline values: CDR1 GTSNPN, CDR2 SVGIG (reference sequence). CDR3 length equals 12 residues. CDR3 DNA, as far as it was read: TGTGCCTGGACCGGACTGACCTACGAT. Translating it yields CAWTGLTYD. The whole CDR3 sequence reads CAWTGLTYDQYF. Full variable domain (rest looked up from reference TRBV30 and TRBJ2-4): SQTIHQWPATLVQPVGSPLSLECTVEGTSNPNLYWYRQAAGRGLQLLFYSVGIGQISSEVPQNLSASRPQDRQFILSSKKLLLSDSGFYLCAWTGLTYDQYFGAGTRLSVL.

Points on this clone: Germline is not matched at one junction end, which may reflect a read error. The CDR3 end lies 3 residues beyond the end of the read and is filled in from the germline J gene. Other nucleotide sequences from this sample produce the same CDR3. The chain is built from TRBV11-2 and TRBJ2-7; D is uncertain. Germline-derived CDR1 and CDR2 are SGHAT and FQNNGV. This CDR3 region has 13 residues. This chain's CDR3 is CASSLGGTYEQYF. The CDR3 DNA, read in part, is TGCGCCAGCAGCTTAGGCGGAACCTACGAG. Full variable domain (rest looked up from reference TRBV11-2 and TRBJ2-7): EAGVAQSPRYKIIEKRQSVAFWCNPISGHATLYWYQQILGQGPKLLIQFQNNGVVDDSQLPKDRFSAERLKGVDSTLKIQPAKLEDSAVYLCASSLGGTYEQYFGPGTRLTVT.

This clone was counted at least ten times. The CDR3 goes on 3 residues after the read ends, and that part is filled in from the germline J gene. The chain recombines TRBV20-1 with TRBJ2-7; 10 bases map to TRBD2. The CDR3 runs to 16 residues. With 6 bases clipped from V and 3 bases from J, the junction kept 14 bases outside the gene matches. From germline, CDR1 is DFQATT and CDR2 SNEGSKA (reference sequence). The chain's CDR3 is CSAWAAGGLSRYEQYF. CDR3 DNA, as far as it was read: TGCAGTGCCTGGGCAGCGGGAGGGCTCTCTCGCTACGAG.

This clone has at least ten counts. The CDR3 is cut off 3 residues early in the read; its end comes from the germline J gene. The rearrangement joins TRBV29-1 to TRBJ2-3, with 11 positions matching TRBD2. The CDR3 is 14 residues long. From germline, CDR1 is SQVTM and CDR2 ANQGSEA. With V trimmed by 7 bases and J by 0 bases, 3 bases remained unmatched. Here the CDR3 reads CSALAGGSTDTQYF. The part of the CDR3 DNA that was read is TGCAGCGCCCTAGCGGGAGGAAGCACAGATACG.

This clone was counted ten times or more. The CDR3 bases that were read are TGTGCCAGCAGTGAAGATCAGGGGAGCAATCAGCCC. Protein: CASSEDQGSNQP. In full, the CDR3 is CASSEDQGSNQPQHF. The chain uses TRBV6-1 and TRBJ1-5; D may be TRBD1 (6 bases). The read is 3 residues too short to cover the CDR3 end, so that end is filled in from the germline J gene. V lost 1 base, J lost 1 base, and 8 bases lay in between. This CDR3 has 15 amino acids. The germline V gene has CDR1 MNHNS and CDR2 SASEGT.

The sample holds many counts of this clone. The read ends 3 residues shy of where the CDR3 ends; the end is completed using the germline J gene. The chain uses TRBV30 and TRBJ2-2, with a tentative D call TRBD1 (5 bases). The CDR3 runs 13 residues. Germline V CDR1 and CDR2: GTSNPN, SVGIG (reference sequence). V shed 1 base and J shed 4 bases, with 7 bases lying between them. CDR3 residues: CAWSGQFTGELFF. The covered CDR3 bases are TGTGCCTGGAGTGGACAGTTCACCGGGGAG.

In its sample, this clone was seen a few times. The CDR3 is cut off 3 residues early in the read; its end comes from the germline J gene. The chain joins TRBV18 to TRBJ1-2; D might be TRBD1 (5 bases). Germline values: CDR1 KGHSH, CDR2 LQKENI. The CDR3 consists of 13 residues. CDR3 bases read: TGTGCCAGCTCACCGGGACTAACGGATACC. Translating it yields CASSPGLTDT. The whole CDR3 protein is CASSPGLTDTYTF.